These 26 T cell receptor beta chains share one sample of origin, sequenced in a study of CD8+ T cells in alopecia areata (dated by TCRdb to about 2018). Receptor amplification or capture employed the immunoSEQ multiplex PCR assay. RNA was extracted from all samples and reverse transcribed into cDNA, which served as template for TCR sequencing. As stored in TCRdb, this immuneACCESS dataset retains in-frame rearrangements with V and J assigned. A fraction of the clones does not appear; measured against another copy, unresolved V genes explain less than half of the discrepancy, and the remainder lacks a known reason. This sample lists roughly 150,000 clones; about 53% were detected once. Just under 20% of the sample belongs to the ten largest clones. The label giving this sample's time point can be read as: baseline before oral tofacitinib. Sequences were derived from CD8+ T cells sorted from blood, sampled at week 0. The receptor set was obtained from a human donor with alopecia areata.

The chain uses TRBV29-1 and TRBJ1-2; a possible D gene is TRBD1 (5 bases). The CDR3 length is 13 residues. Trimming left V 4 bases short and J 1 base short, with 10 bases between. The germline CDR1 and CDR2 sequences are SQVTM and ANQGSEA. This CDR3 reads CSVVGESNYGYTF. As DNA, the CDR3 is TGCAGCGTTGTAGGGGAGAGTAACTATGGCTACACCTTC.

This clone was found once. The CDR3 DNA sequence: TGTGCCAGCAGCTCTTACAACACCGGGGAGCTGTTTTTT. The encoded protein is CASSSYNTGELFF. J is TRBJ2-2 and V is TRBV5-6; D is unclear. The V end was cut by 3 bases, the J end by 2 bases, with 5 bases between. This CDR3 has 13 amino acids. Germline V gene sequence: CDR1 SGHDT, CDR2 YYEEEE.

This sequence joins TRBV19 and TRBJ1-5; a weak D match, TRBD1 (5 bases). This CDR3 region has 14 residues. Germline-derived CDR1 and CDR2 are LNHDA and SQIVND (reference sequence). Trimming stripped 2 bases from V and 4 bases from J, with 9 bases between. The CDR3 sequence is CASSIKRGNQPQHF. As DNA, the CDR3 is TGTGCCAGTAGTATAAAGAGGGGAAATCAGCCCCAGCATTTT.

This clone occurred a few times. The rearrangement joins TRBV4-1 to TRBJ2-7; D not resolved. Trimming pared 3 bases from V and 1 base from J, leaving 10 bases between. CDR1 and CDR2 (germline): MGHRA, YSYEKL. The CDR3 is 14 residues long. In DNA form, the CDR3 reads TGCGCCAGCAGCCATGTTGGTGTATCCTACGAGCAGTACTTC. Translation gives CASSHVGVSYEQYF.

The V and J genes are TRBV2 and TRBJ2-7; D is undetermined. Germline values: CDR1 SNHLY, CDR2 FYNNEI. The V end was cut by 3 bases, the J end by 3 bases, with 15 bases between. The CDR3 consists of 15 residues. The CDR3 DNA reads TGTGCCAGCAGTGAGGGTCTCCTCCCCCGCTACGAGCAGTACTTC. It specifies CASSEGLLPRYEQYF.

The chain is built from TRBV30 and TRBJ2-1; D possibly corresponds to TRBD2 (5 bases). The germline V and J ends were trimmed by 4 bases and 8 bases, with 9 bases remaining between them. CDR3 size: 11 residues. The germline gives CDR1 GTSNPN, CDR2 SVGIG (reference sequence). This chain's CDR3 is CAWTHGDEQFF. In DNA, the CDR3 is TGTGCCTGGACCCACGGGGATGAGCAGTTCTTC.

The chain links TRBV27 to TRBJ1-4; the match to TRBD1 covers 7 bases. V shed 5 bases and J 7 bases; nucleotides not matched to a gene: 7. CDR3 length: 14 amino acids. In germline, CDR1 is MNHEY, CDR2 SMNVEV (reference sequence). CDR3 bases: TGTGCCAGCAGTGCAACAGGGGACCCTGAAAAACTGTTTTTT. Encoded protein: CASSATGDPEKLFF.

Notes on this clone: In the same sample, other DNA sequences code for this CDR3. This chain uses TRBV19 with TRBJ1-1, with D unclear. The CDR3 consists of 12 residues. Germline values: CDR1 LNHDA, CDR2 SQIVND (reference sequence). V lost 3 bases and J 7 bases, leaving 9 bases between the germline ends. In nucleotides, the CDR3 is TGTGCCAGTAGTATTGGAGGCAGTGAAGCTTTCTTT. This sequence encodes CASSIGGSEAFF.

This sequence joins TRBV4-3 and TRBJ1-1; tentative D call: TRBD1 (5 bases). Germline V CDR1 and CDR2: LGHNA, YSLEER. V was pared by 4 bases and J by 1 base, with 10 bases between. This CDR3 contains 14 residues. CDR3 nucleotides: TGCGCCAGCAGCCCTGACAGAAGGAACACTGAAGCTTTCTTT. Protein product: CASSPDRRNTEAFF.

V is TRBV11-2 and J is TRBJ1-2; the D is unclear. The ends were cut back, 8 bases at V and 1 base at J, with 11 bases in the middle. The germline gives CDR1 SGHAT, CDR2 FQNNGV. The length of the CDR3 is 13 residues. The DNA for the CDR3 is TGTGCCAGCCGGGGTGGGAGTAACTATGGCTACACCTTC. Translating gives CASRGGSNYGYTF.

In its sample, this clone was seen once. The chain recombines TRBV7-6 with TRBJ2-7; 7 nucleotides match TRBD1. This CDR3 is 15 amino acids long. Losses at the gene ends were 1 base for V and 1 base for J; bases not matched to a gene: 4. Per germline, CDR1 SGHVS and CDR2 FNYEAQ. CDR3 loop: CASSLGDRPSYEQYF. The CDR3 DNA sequence: TGTGCCAGCAGCTTAGGGGACAGACCTTCCTACGAGCAGTACTTC.

The count of this clone is one. The chain is built from TRBV30 and TRBJ1-1; 7 bases match TRBD1. The CDR3 totals 14 residues. V lost 6 bases to trimming and J lost 0 bases; unmatched junction nucleotides: 7. CDR1 GTSNPN and CDR2 SVGIG come from the germline V gene (reference sequence). The CDR3 sequence: CACFTGVMNTEAFF. CDR3 nucleotides: TGTGCCTGCTTTACAGGGGTAATGAACACTGAAGCTTTCTTT.

This clone was seen only once. Written as DNA, the CDR3 is TGTGCCAGCAGCCAAGACAGGGGCACTGAAGCTTTCTTT. Protein sequence: CASSQDRGTEAFF. The chain uses TRBV5-4 and TRBJ1-1, with TRBD1 matching over 8 bases. Losses at the gene ends were 4 bases for V and 4 bases for J; bases not matched to a gene: 3. The CDR3 has 13 residues. CDR1 and CDR2 from the germline V gene are SGHNT and YYREEE (reference sequence).

This clone is a singleton in its sample. The chain uses TRBV30 and TRBJ2-1; D is tentatively TRBD1 or TRBD2 (6 bases each). Germline values: CDR1 GTSNPN, CDR2 SVGIG (reference sequence). CDR3 length: 16 residues. Trimming left V 3 bases short and J 0 bases short, with 15 bases between. CDR3 DNA sequence: TGTGCCTGGAGGTGGGGGGCCTCGAGCTCCTACAATGAGCAGTTCTTC. This sequence encodes CAWRWGASSSYNEQFF.

The rearrangement uses TRBV27 and TRBJ2-7; D might be TRBD2 (7 bases). Germline V gene data show CDR1 as MNHEY and CDR2 as SMNVEV (reference sequence). This CDR3 contains 13 residues. The V end lost 6 bases, the J end lost 4 bases, and 13 bases lay between the germline ends. The CDR3 here is CASSRGRGYEQYF. The CDR3 nucleotides read TGTGCCAGCAGCCGGGGGAGGGGGTACGAGCAGTACTTC.

This clone was observed a handful of times. Here the CDR3 reads CASSLIRDPEQFF. The CDR3 DNA reads as TGTGCCAGCAGCCTGATCCGGGACCCTGAGCAGTTCTTC. V is TRBV7-9 and J is TRBJ2-1, with D perhaps assigned TRBD1 or TRBD2 (5 bases each). The CDR3 length is 13 residues. CDR1 SEHNR and CDR2 FQNEAQ come from the germline V gene (reference sequence). V was clipped by 5 bases and J by 9 bases, with 14 bases between them.

There are a few counts of this clone. In nucleotides, the CDR3 is TGTGCCACCAGCACCGGACTAGTAACCTCTTCCTACAATGAGCAGTTCTTC. Translated, it gives CATSTGLVTSSYNEQFF. J is TRBJ2-1 and V is TRBV15, with 7 bases identical to TRBD2. This CDR3 has 17 residues. Trimming removed 4 bases from V and 1 base from J; junction bases left unmatched: 10. The germline CDR1 and CDR2 sequences are LNHNV and YYDKDF (reference sequence).

The gene calls are TRBV5-1 and TRBJ1-6; 10 nucleotides align to TRBD1. This CDR3 spans 16 amino acids. After removal of 0 bases from V and 8 bases from J, the junction contained 5 bases not matched to a gene. Germline V CDR1 and CDR2: SGHRS, YFSETQ. DNA of the CDR3: TGCGCCAGCAGCTTGGGACAGGGGGCTATGGATTCACCCCTCCACTTT. Translated: CASSLGQGAMDSPLHF.

The rearrangement joins TRBV6-4 to TRBJ1-1, with D unresolved. This CDR3 spans 13 amino acids. Germline-derived CDR1 and CDR2 are MRHNA and SNTAGT. The V gene lost 2 bases and the J gene lost 1 base, with 5 bases spanning the gap. Here the CDR3 DNA reads TGTGCCAGCAGTGACGGAGAGAACACTGAAGCTTTCTTT. Amino acids: CASSDGENTEAFF.

This chain connects TRBV29-1 to TRBJ2-7, with 7 bases identical to TRBD2. V was pared by 6 bases and J by 0 bases, with 5 bases of the junction left unmatched. Germline V gives CDR1 SQVTM, CDR2 ANQGSEA. CDR3 length equals 13 residues. In DNA, the CDR3 is TGCAGCGTGCTGAGCGGGGTCTCCTACGAGCAGTACTTC. Its protein is CSVLSGVSYEQYF.

This clone appeared a few times. V gene TRBV29-1 combines with J gene TRBJ2-3, with 8 bases identical to TRBD2. The V gene's germline CDR1 is SQVTM and CDR2 ANQGSEA. With 4 bases clipped from V and 4 bases from J, the junction kept 7 bases outside the gene matches. The CDR3 extends over 14 amino acids. Written as DNA, the CDR3 is TGCAGCGTTGTGAGCGGGGGATATCCAGATACGCAGTATTTT. It is translated as CSVVSGGYPDTQYF.

In the case of this clone: At the DNA level, this CDR3 is encoded by other sequences in the same sample as well. This chain connects TRBV9 to TRBJ2-3, with TRBD2 as a possible D gene (5 bases). Germline CDR1 and CDR2: SGDLS and YYNGEE. CDR3 length: 15 residues. Trimming removed 4 bases at V and 0 bases at J, with 12 bases between. In nucleotides, the CDR3 is TGTGCCAGCAGCCCCTCAGGAGGAAGCACAGATACGCAGTATTTT. It encodes CASSPSGGSTDTQYF.

Note on this clone: This specimen includes other DNA sequences encoding the same CDR3. The V call is TRBV5-1, the J call TRBJ2-3, with D hard to call. Germline lookup yields CDR1 SGHRS and CDR2 YFSETQ. V lost 0 bases and J 8 bases, leaving 4 bases between the germline ends. The CDR3 length is 11 residues. The CDR3 region is CASSLEGTQYF. The CDR3 nucleotides read TGCGCCAGCAGCTTGGAGGGTACGCAGTATTTT.

This clone has only a few counts. V gene TRBV9 combines with J gene TRBJ2-1; D might be TRBD1 (6 bases). Per germline, CDR1 SGDLS and CDR2 YYNGEE. The CDR3 is made up of 14 amino acids. The ends were cut back, 0 bases at V and 5 bases at J, with 9 bases in the middle. The CDR3 DNA reads as TGTGCCAGCAGCGTAGTGCAGGGGCACAATGAGCAGTTCTTC. Protein: CASSVVQGHNEQFF.

CDR3 coding DNA: TGTGCTAGTGGTTCCCTGGGGAATGAGCAGTTCTTC. As protein: CASGSLGNEQFF. The V and J genes are TRBV12-5 and TRBJ2-1, with D unresolved. Trimming took off 4 bases at V and 7 bases at J, with 8 bases between the two ends. Germline V gene sequence: CDR1 LGHNT, CDR2 FRNRAP. The CDR3 totals 12 residues.

The chain is built from TRBV29-1 and TRBJ1-1; D uncertain. The CDR3 runs 14 residues. Per the germline V gene, CDR1 is SQVTM and CDR2 is ANQGSEA. The ends were cut back, 2 bases at V and 0 bases at J, with 10 bases in the middle. Here the CDR3 reads CSVEQPAMNTEAFF. The CDR3 bases are TGCAGCGTTGAACAGCCAGCGATGAACACTGAAGCTTTCTTT.